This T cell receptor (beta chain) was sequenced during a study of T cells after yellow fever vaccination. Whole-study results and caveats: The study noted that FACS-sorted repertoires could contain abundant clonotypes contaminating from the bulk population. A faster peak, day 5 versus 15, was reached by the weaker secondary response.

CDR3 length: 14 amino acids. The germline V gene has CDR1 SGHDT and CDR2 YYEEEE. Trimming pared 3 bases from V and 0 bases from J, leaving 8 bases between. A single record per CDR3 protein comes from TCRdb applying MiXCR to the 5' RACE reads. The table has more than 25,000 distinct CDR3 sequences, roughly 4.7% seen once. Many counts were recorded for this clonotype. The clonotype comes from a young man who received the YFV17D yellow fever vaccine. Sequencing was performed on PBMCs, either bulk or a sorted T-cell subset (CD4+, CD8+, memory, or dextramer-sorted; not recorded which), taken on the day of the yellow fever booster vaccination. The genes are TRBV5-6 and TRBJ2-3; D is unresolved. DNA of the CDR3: TGTGCCAGCAGCTCGACCCTTAGCACAGATACGCAGTATTTT. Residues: CASSSTLSTDTQYF.